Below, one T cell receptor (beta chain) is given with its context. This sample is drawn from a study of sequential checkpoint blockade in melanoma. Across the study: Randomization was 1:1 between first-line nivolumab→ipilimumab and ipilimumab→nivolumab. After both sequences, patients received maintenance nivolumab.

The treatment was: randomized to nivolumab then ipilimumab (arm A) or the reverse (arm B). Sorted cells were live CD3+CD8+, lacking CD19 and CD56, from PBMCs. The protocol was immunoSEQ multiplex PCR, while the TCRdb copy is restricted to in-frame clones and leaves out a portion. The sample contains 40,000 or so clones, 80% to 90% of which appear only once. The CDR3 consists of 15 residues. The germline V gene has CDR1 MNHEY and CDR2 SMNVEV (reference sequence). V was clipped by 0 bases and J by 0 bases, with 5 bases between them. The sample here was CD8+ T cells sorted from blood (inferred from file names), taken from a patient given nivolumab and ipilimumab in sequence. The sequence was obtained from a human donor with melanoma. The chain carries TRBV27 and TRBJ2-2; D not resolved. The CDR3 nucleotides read TGTGCCAGCAGTTTATCTTCCACGAACACCGGGGAGCTGTTTTTT. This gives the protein CASSLSSTNTGELFF.